A selection of T cell receptor beta chains follows, all from one sample in a study of siplizumab effects on memory and regulatory T cells. Libraries were prepared by immunoSEQ multiplex PCR; TCRdb keeps only in-frame clonotypes and omits some of them. This sample has 98,000 or so clones, with more than 85% found just once. Sequencing used Tregs sorted from blood. The receptor set was obtained from a human donor in good health. The CDR3 runs from the conserved cysteine through the conserved F or W. The D gene is left open where the match is weak. Clone size, where shown, is once, few, many, or a class for clones that have expanded.

clone size,V gene,J gene,D gene,CDR3 DNA,CDR3 protein
.,TRBV18,TRBJ1-6,.,TGTGCCAGCTCCCCGATGGGAAGAGGAAATTCACCCCTCCACTTT,CASSPMGRGNSPLHF
.,TRBV6-1,TRBJ2-7,TRBD2,TGTGCCAGCAGTGATCGTGCGGGAGGGGGCGACGAGCAGTACTTC,CASSDRAGGGDEQYF
.,TRBV4-3,TRBJ1-1,.,TGCGCCAGCAGCCAAGGGGGGGGTTTGGGAAGTCGTACTGAAGCTTTCTTT,CASSQGGGLGSRTEAFF
.,TRBV7-9,TRBJ2-5,.,TGTGCCAGCAGACCCTACAAACCGGGAGAGACCCAGTACTTC,CASRPYKPGETQYF
.,TRBV6-5,TRBJ2-2,TRBD1,TGTGCCAGCAGTCTGGGACAGGGAAGCACCGGGGAGCTGTTTTTT,CASSLGQGSTGELFF
.,TRBV9,TRBJ2-3,.,TGTGCCAGCAGCGTAGGGGGTAGGATGGCAGATACGCAGTATTTT,CASSVGGRMADTQYF
.,TRBV5-4,TRBJ2-7,TRBD1,TGTGCCAGCAGCCAACGGAACAGGGGCGGGGAGCAGTACTTC,CASSQRNRGGEQYF
.,TRBV27,TRBJ2-7,.,TGTGCCAGCAAAGAACATGGACGGAACTCCTACGAGCAGTACTTC,CASKEHGRNSYEQYF
.,TRBV4-1,TRBJ1-4,.,TGCGCCAGCAGCCAACCACAACTCCGGGAAAAACTGTTTTTT,CASSQPQLREKLFF
.,TRBV6-6,TRBJ1-2,.,TGTGCCAGCAGTTACTCTCCGGGGGCTATCTATGGCTACACCTTC,CASSYSPGAIYGYTF
once,TRBV2,TRBJ2-2,.,TGTGCCAGCAGTGCGTCCGGGACATCTGCGAACACCGGGGAGCTGTTTTTT,CASSASGTSANTGELFF
.,TRBV7-2,TRBJ2-1,.,TGTGCCAGCAGCTTAGTGGCGACTAGTACGTTGAGCCGATACAATGAGCAGTTCTTC,CASSLVATSTLSRYNEQFF
.,TRBV9,TRBJ2-7,TRBD1,TGTGCCAGCAGCCCGCTTGGTTGGGACAGGGGAGTGAGCGAGCAGTACTTC,CASSPLGWDRGVSEQYF
.,TRBV5-1,TRBJ1-2,TRBD1,TGCGCCAGCAGCCTCGGACAGGGGCACTATGGCTACACCTTC,CASSLGQGHYGYTF
.,TRBV6-6,TRBJ1-2,.,TGTGCCAGCAGTTACTCGAGATATGGCTACACCTTC,CASSYSRYGYTF
.,TRBV5-1,TRBJ1-2,.,TGCGCCAGCAGAGCCGAAGCTAACTATGGCTACACCTTC,CASRAEANYGYTF
.,TRBV9,TRBJ2-7,TRBD2,TGTGCCAGCAGCGCCCTAGCGGGGACTGGTGAGCAGTACTTC,CASSALAGTGEQYF
.,TRBV7-9,TRBJ2-3,TRBD2,TGTGCCAGCAGCAAAGGCGGACTAGCGGGAGGAACAGATACGCAGTATTTT,CASSKGGLAGGTDTQYF
.,TRBV30,TRBJ2-3,.,TGTGCCTGGAGTGTGGGGTGGGGCGGACCCAGCACAGATACGCAGTATTTT,CAWSVGWGGPSTDTQYF
.,TRBV6-5,TRBJ1-2,.,TGTGCCAGCAGTAACTGGGACCGGCGTGGCTACACCTTC,CASSNWDRRGYTF
.,TRBV7-9,TRBJ2-7,.,TGTGCCAGCAGCTTAGGAAGGGACATTGGGCAGTACTTC,CASSLGRDIGQYF
.,TRBV5-4,TRBJ2-3,.,TGTGCCAGCAGCGCCTCGCCGGGAGGCACAGATACGCAGTATTTT,CASSASPGGTDTQYF
.,TRBV6-1,TRBJ2-5,.,TGTGCCAGCAGTGAAAGAGACTTAGGGGAGACCCAGTACTTC,CASSERDLGETQYF
once,TRBV12-5,TRBJ2-1,.,TGTGCTACGGGTCCTTCTCCTACAAATGAGCAGTTCTTC,CATGPSPTNEQFF
.,TRBV11-1,TRBJ2-7,TRBD1,TGTGCCAGCAGCTTATCAACAGGGGACTACGAGCAGTACTTC,CASSLSTGDYEQYF
.,TRBV30,TRBJ2-4,.,TGTGCCTGGAGTGCCTTAGGGGGAATAGCCAAAAACATTCAGTACTTC,CAWSALGGIAKNIQYF
.,TRBV27,TRBJ1-1,.,TGTGCCAGCAGTTTGATGAAAAACACTGAAGCTTTCTTT,CASSLMKNTEAFF
.,TRBV10-3,TRBJ1-2,.,TGTGCCATCTCGAAGGAGCGCTATGGCTACACCTTC,CAISKERYGYTF
.,TRBV5-1,TRBJ2-1,.,TGCGCCAGCACCGAGGGGCCCGCTAACAATGAGCAGTTCTTC,CASTEGPANNEQFF
.,TRBV5-1,TRBJ1-2,.,TGCGCCAGCCACAGGACGGGGAGCTATGGCTACACCTTC,CASHRTGSYGYTF
.,TRBV6-5,TRBJ2-3,TRBD2,TGTGCCAGCAGTTATGTGGGACTAGCGGGAGCGCAGTATTTT,CASSYVGLAGAQYF
.,TRBV10-2,TRBJ1-4,.,TGCGCCAGCAGTCGGTGGGGGGGTGAAAAACTGTTTTTT,CASSRWGGEKLFF
.,TRBV6-5,TRBJ1-4,TRBD1,TGTGCCAGCAGTTACTCGAGACAGGGAGGAGAAAAACTGTTTTTT,CASSYSRQGGEKLFF
.,TRBV11-2,TRBJ2-1,.,TGTGCCAGCAGCTTAGGTAATGAGCAGTTCTTC,CASSLGNEQFF
.,TRBV2,TRBJ2-3,.,TGTGCCAGCAGTGTGTTTCAGGGAGGAGATACGCAGTATTTT,CASSVFQGGDTQYF
once,TRBV10-3,TRBJ1-1,.,TGTGCCATCAGGCCCCGGCAGGATACTGAAGCTTTCTTT,CAIRPRQDTEAFF
.,TRBV6-1,TRBJ1-1,TRBD1,TGTGCCAGCAGGGGGACAGTATGGGGCACTGAAGCTTTCTTT,CASRGTVWGTEAFF
.,TRBV2,TRBJ2-7,TRBD2,TGTGCCAGCAGTGAAGTGGGAGGGCCAGGGAACGAGCAGTACTTC,CASSEVGGPGNEQYF